This T cell receptor beta chain was found in a study of T cell responses to AZD1222 COVID-19 vaccine. TCRdb's table, derived via immunoSEQ multiplex PCR, lists solely in-frame clones and lacks some. Of tens of thousands of clones detected, around 85% appear once; the ten largest clones hold around 7.7%. The CDR3 covers 13 residues. The V and J ends lost 5 bases and 8 bases, in that order; junction bases with no gene match: 7. The germline gives CDR1 MNHEY, CDR2 SVGAGI. The specimen was peripheral blood, collected on day 0 of AZD1222 vaccination. The TCR was taken from an adult in good health. V is TRBV6-5 and J is TRBJ1-1, with 8 bases identical to TRBD1. DNA for the CDR3: TGTGCCAGCAGTCGGGACAGGAGGAGGGAAGCTTTCTTT. Amino acid sequence: CASSRDRRREAFF.